This is a list of T cell receptor beta chains from one sample in a study of T cell responses to AZD1222 COVID-19 vaccine. The repertoire was sequenced with immunoSEQ multiplex PCR; TCRdb's copy has only in-frame clones and lacks some. The sample has more than 95,000 clones; 70% to 90% are singletons. Sequenced material: peripheral blood, taken on day 0 of MenACWY control vaccination. These receptors all come from an adult in good health. CDR3s include the opening cysteine and the closing phenylalanine or tryptophan. The order of the fields is J gene, V gene, clone size, D gene, CDR3 DNA, CDR3 protein. D genes are given only for firm matches. Clone size is given for some rows only: seen once, a few or many times, or a class if the clone is expanded.

TRBJ2-7 | TRBV19 | NA | NA | TGTGCCAGTAGTCCGCACTATCAGGGTGGCGAGCAGTACTTC | CASSPHYQGGEQYF
TRBJ1-4 | TRBV7-9 | NA | TRBD1 | TGTGCCAGCAGCCCAGGGGGAACTTTTAATGAAAAACTGTTTTTT | CASSPGGTFNEKLFF
TRBJ1-5 | TRBV11-2 | NA | TRBD1 | TGTGCCAGCAGCTCGCACCCGGGACAGGGACTGGGTAGCAATCAGCCCCAGCATTTT | CASSSHPGQGLGSNQPQHF
TRBJ1-2 | TRBV2 | NA | TRBD1 | TGTGCCAGCACTACTTGGACAGGGGGCCTCTATGGCTACACCTTC | CASTTWTGGLYGYTF
TRBJ2-5 | TRBV11-1 | NA | TRBD1 | TGTGCCAGCAGCCCCCTACTACAGGGGGGACAGGAGACCCAGTACTTC | CASSPLLQGGQETQYF
TRBJ1-1 | TRBV7-2 | NA | NA | TGTGCCAGCAGCTTAAACAGGGTTAACACTGAAGCTTTCTTT | CASSLNRVNTEAFF
TRBJ2-2 | TRBV28 | NA | TRBD1 | TGTGCCAGCAGTCCACAACCCTCCCGGGACAGGGATCCCGGGGAGCTGTTTTTT | CASSPQPSRDRDPGELFF
TRBJ1-2 | TRBV5-5 | NA | NA | TGTGCCAGCAGCTTGGTGCAGGGCCCTATGACCTTC | CASSLVQGPMTF
TRBJ2-7 | TRBV2 | NA | TRBD1 | TGTGCCAGCGGGGGACAGGGTCTCCGCGAGCAGTACTTC | CASGGQGLREQYF
TRBJ1-2 | TRBV3-1/TRBV3-2 | NA | NA | TGTGCCAGCCATCCGCGGGGGCAAACTAACTATGGCTACACCTTC | CASHPRGQTNYGYTF
TRBJ2-5 | TRBV18 | NA | NA | TGTGCCAGCTCACGGACACATCAAGAGACCCAGTACTTC | CASSRTHQETQYF
TRBJ1-2 | TRBV4-2 | few | TRBD1 | TGTGCCAGCAGCCAAGAGGGGACAGGACGCCAGCTAAGTGGCTACACCTTC | CASSQEGTGRQLSGYTF
TRBJ2-1 | TRBV5-4 | NA | TRBD2 | TGTGCCAGCAGCCCGACTAGCGGGGTCCGATACAATGAGCAGTTCTTC | CASSPTSGVRYNEQFF
TRBJ2-1 | TRBV15 | NA | NA | TGTGCCACCAATAGCTTCTCCTACAATGAGCAGTTCTTC | CATNSFSYNEQFF
TRBJ2-2 | TRBV4-3 | NA | NA | TGCGCCAGCAGCCGGAGCAAAGACACCGGGGAGCTGTTTTTT | CASSRSKDTGELFF
TRBJ2-5 | TRBV4-1 | NA | NA | TGCGCCAGCAGCCAAGTAGAGGGGGTGCAAGAGACCCAGTACTTC | CASSQVEGVQETQYF
TRBJ2-6 | TRBV4-2 | NA | NA | TGTGCCAGCAGCCGTCGGGGGACAGCTGGGGCCAACGTCCTGACTTTC | CASSRRGTAGANVLTF
TRBJ1-1 | TRBV14 | NA | NA | TGTGCCAGCAGCCAATTTATCTTGAACACTGAAGCTTTCTTT | CASSQFILNTEAFF
TRBJ2-5 | TRBV11-2 | NA | TRBD1 | TGTGCCAGCAGCTTAGACGCGGACAGGATTGAGACCCAGTACTTC | CASSLDADRIETQYF
TRBJ2-1 | TRBV5-4 | NA | NA | TGTGCCAGCAGCTTTCCCCCCCGCGGGGGCTGGAGCTACAATGAGCAGTTCTTC | CASSFPPRGGWSYNEQFF
TRBJ1-3 | TRBV28 | NA | NA | TGTGCCAGCACCCCCCAGATAAGATCAGGAAACACCATATATTTT | CASTPQIRSGNTIYF
TRBJ2-3 | TRBV3-1/TRBV3-2 | NA | TRBD2 | TGTGCCAGCAGCCCAGAGCGGGGGGGCCGGGTCTCAGATACGCAGTATTTT | CASSPERGGRVSDTQYF
TRBJ2-3 | TRBV11-2 | NA | NA | TGTGCCAGCAGCTTATGGGGCAGGGTCGCAGATACGCAGTATTTT | CASSLWGRVADTQYF
TRBJ2-2 | TRBV30 | few | NA | TGTGCCTCCCATGTGGGGCCCGCCCTGAACACCGGGGAGCTGTTTTTT | CASHVGPALNTGELFF
TRBJ2-7 | TRBV7-9 | NA | NA | TGTGCCACAAACGGGAGGGGGCAGCCCCATACCTACGAGCAGTACTTC | CATNGRGQPHTYEQYF
TRBJ1-1 | TRBV29-1 | NA | NA | TGCAGCGTTCAGGGGATGACTGAAGCTTTCTTT | CSVQGMTEAFF
TRBJ1-2 | TRBV12-3/TRBV12-4 | NA | NA | TGTGCCAGCAGTTTCTACCAGGGCTATGGCTACACCTTC | CASSFYQGYGYTF
TRBJ1-5 | TRBV6-2/TRBV6-3 | NA | NA | TGTGCCAGCAGTTACAACACGGGCCCCCAGCATTTT | CASSYNTGPQHF
TRBJ2-4 | TRBV7-2 | NA | NA | TGTGCCAGCAGCTTGGCGCGGGCAGCCAAAAACATTCAGTACTTC | CASSLARAAKNIQYF
TRBJ1-3 | TRBV2 | NA | NA | TGTGCCAGCACACGAGACCCCGGAAACACCATATATTTT | CASTRDPGNTIYF
TRBJ2-5 | TRBV5-1 | NA | TRBD1 | TGCGCCAGCAGCTTGGATCAGGGGGCGAAGACCCAGTACTTC | CASSLDQGAKTQYF
TRBJ1-3 | TRBV30 | NA | NA | TGTGCCTGGAGTGTAATGATGAACTCTGGAAACACCATATATTTT | CAWSVMMNSGNTIYF
TRBJ2-5 | TRBV7-8 | NA | TRBD1 | TGTGCCAGCAGCTCTCGACAGGGCCTGGTGGAGACCCAGTACTTC | CASSSRQGLVETQYF
TRBJ1-2 | TRBV9 | NA | NA | TGTGCCAGCAGCGTGCAGGGAATGGCTAACTATGGCTACACCTTC | CASSVQGMANYGYTF
TRBJ2-5 | TRBV7-9 | NA | NA | TGTGCCAGCAGACACCTCAGAGAGACCCAGTACTTC | CASRHLRETQYF
TRBJ1-6 | TRBV5-1 | NA | NA | TGCGCCAGCCCGTTGGACGGTAAGCATAATTCACCCCTCCACTTT | CASPLDGKHNSPLHF
TRBJ2-5 | TRBV19 | NA | NA | TGTGCCAGTAGTATAGGGTTTAGAGAGACCCAGTACTTC | CASSIGFRETQYF
TRBJ2-5 | TRBV19 | NA | NA | TGTGCCAGTAGCTTACAGGAAGCCCGGGGGACCCAGTACTTC | CASSLQEARGTQYF
TRBJ2-2 | TRBV7-8 | NA | NA | TGTGCCAGCAGCCTAACTCGGACCGAGAACACCGGGGAGCTGTTTTTT | CASSLTRTENTGELFF
TRBJ2-3 | TRBV5-1 | NA | TRBD2 | TGCGCCAGCAGCACCACTAGCGGGGGCCTCACAGATACGCAGTATTTT | CASSTTSGGLTDTQYF
TRBJ2-7 | TRBV5-1 | NA | NA | TGCGCCAGCAGCTTGGCCGGCTCAGCGTCTTACGAGCAGTACTTC | CASSLAGSASYEQYF
TRBJ1-5 | TRBV28 | few | NA | TGTGCCAGCAGGACAGGCGCGAGCAATCAGCCCCAGCATTTT | CASRTGASNQPQHF
TRBJ1-6 | TRBV19 | once | NA | TGTGCCACCAAGCAGGGATCCTATAATTCACCCCTCCACTTT | CATKQGSYNSPLHF
TRBJ2-3 | TRBV7-9 | NA | NA | TGTGCCAGCAGCATCCGTGGGGTACCCACAGATACGCAGTATTTT | CASSIRGVPTDTQYF
TRBJ1-2 | TRBV28 | NA | NA | TGTGCCAGCAGTTTAGATTTAGTAGGGCTAGGCTACACCTTC | CASSLDLVGLGYTF
TRBJ2-7 | TRBV27 | NA | NA | TGTGCCAGCAGTTATTTCGGGTCCGAGCAGTACTTC | CASSYFGSEQYF
TRBJ1-5 | TRBV19 | NA | NA | TGTGCCAGTAGTCCCCGGGAATCGAATCAGCCCCAGCATTTT | CASSPRESNQPQHF
TRBJ2-2 | TRBV6-2/TRBV6-3 | NA | TRBD2 | TGTGCCAGCAGTTACGGTTTGACTAGCGGGGTCACCGGGGAGCTGTTTTTT | CASSYGLTSGVTGELFF
TRBJ2-1 | TRBV6-4 | NA | TRBD2 | TGTGCCAGCAGTGAGGTAGCGGGGGCCCAGCAGTTCTTC | CASSEVAGAQQFF
TRBJ1-2 | TRBV28 | NA | NA | TGTGCCAGCAGGGAGGGAAGAAGGGGCTACACCTTC | CASREGRRGYTF
TRBJ2-7 | TRBV5-6 | NA | NA | TGTGCCAGCAGCTCTCGGCTCGTCGCACTCCCCTCCTACGAGCAGTACTTC | CASSSRLVALPSYEQYF
TRBJ1-5 | TRBV28 | NA | NA | TGTGCCAGCAGCCCCCCGGGGGGGAGCAATCAGCCCCAGCATTTT | CASSPPGGSNQPQHF
TRBJ2-2 | TRBV9 | NA | TRBD1 | TGTGCCAGCAGCGTAGCTACAAGAGGGGGCCCCGGGGAGCTGTTTTTT | CASSVATRGGPGELFF
TRBJ1-4 | TRBV28 | NA | TRBD1 | TGTGCCAGCAGGACGTACCGGAGGGGACAGCATAATGAAAAACTGTTTTTT | CASRTYRRGQHNEKLFF